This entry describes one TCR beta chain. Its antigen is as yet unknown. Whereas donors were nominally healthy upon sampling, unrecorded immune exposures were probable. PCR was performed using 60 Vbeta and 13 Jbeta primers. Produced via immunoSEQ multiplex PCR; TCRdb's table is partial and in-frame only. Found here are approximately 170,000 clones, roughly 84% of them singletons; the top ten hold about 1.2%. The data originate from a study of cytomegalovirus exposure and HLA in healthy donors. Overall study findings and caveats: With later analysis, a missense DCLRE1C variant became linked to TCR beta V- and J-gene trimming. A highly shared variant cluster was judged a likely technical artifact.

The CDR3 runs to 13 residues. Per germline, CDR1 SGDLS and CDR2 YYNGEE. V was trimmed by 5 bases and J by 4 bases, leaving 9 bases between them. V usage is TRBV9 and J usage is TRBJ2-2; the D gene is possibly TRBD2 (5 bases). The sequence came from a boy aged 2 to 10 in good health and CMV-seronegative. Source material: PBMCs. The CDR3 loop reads CASRHGGTGELFF. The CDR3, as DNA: TGTGCCAGCAGACATGGAGGCACCGGGGAGCTGTTTTTT.